The 2 T cell receptor beta chains below all came from one sample that was sequenced in a study of shared clonotypes between healthy human individuals. Repertoires were generated with immunoSEQ multiplex PCR, while TCRdb's copy carries only in-frame clones and drops some. The sample lists about 1 million clones, 70% to 80% occurring once. Specimen: memory CD4+ T cells from PBMCs. Subset: CD45RA-negative fraction. The origin of the receptors is a man between 18 and 35 years old in good health. Some clones in this sample may be carry-over from other donors' samples.

The chain employs TRBV7-3 and TRBJ2-4; the D gene is possibly TRBD2 (6 bases). The germline V gene has CDR1 SGHTA and CDR2 FQGTGA. V dropped 5 bases and J dropped 8 bases, with 16 bases sitting between them. The CDR3 covers 14 residues. For the CDR3, the DNA is TGTGCCAGCAGCACGGGAGTACCCAGGGACATTCAGTACTTC. This sequence encodes CASSTGVPRDIQYF.

The genes are TRBV28 and TRBJ1-5, with 8 bases fitting TRBD1. V lost 5 bases and J lost 5; bases outside the gene matches: 5. There are 14 residues in the CDR3. The V gene's germline CDR1 is MDHEN and CDR2 SYDVKM. In DNA, the CDR3 is TGTGCCAGCAGTCCCCAGGGGGCCTATCAGCCCCAGCATTTT. Protein: CASSPQGAYQPQHF.